This passage covers 14 T cell receptor beta chains from one sample sequenced in a study of T cells in Graves' hyperthyroidism and ophthalmopathy. Regions amplified from RNA transcripts were the TCR beta CDR3 regions. The HTBI set primed first-round TCR CDR3 RT-PCR. TCRdb processed the multiplex PCR reads anew with MiXCR; each CDR3 protein has one entry. The table has approximately 600,000 distinct CDR3 sequences, about 15% seen once; the top ten hold about 4%. The sequencing input was blood. All receptors derive from a woman in her thirties or forties with Graves' ophthalmopathy.

This clonotype was recorded at least ten times. This sequence joins TRBV6-5 and TRBJ1-2, with D unclear. Trimming removed 5 bases from V and 1 base from J, with 11 bases in between. This CDR3 has 14 amino acids. Germline V CDR1 and CDR2: MNHEY, SVGAGI. The CDR3 sequence: CASSSDGNNYGYTF. The CDR3 DNA sequence: TGTGCCAGCAGTAGCGACGGCAATAACTATGGCTACACCTTC.

This clonotype came up many times. The chain joins TRBV19 to TRBJ2-7, with TRBD2 matching over 8 bases. Trimming took 1 base from V and 2 from J; bases not matched to a gene: 4. This CDR3 is built from 15 residues. CDR1 is LNHDA and CDR2 is SQIVND in the germline V gene (reference sequence). The DNA of the CDR3 is TGTGCCAGTAGTATAGGTGCGGGAGGTACCTACGAGCAGTACTTC. It translates to CASSIGAGGTYEQYF. The whole variable domain, filled in from reference TRBV19 and TRBJ2-7, reads DGGITQSPKYLFRKEGQNVTLSCEQNLNHDAMYWYRQDPGQGLRLIYYSQIVNDFQKGDIAEGYSVSREKKESFPLTVTSAQKNPTAFYLCASSIGAGGTYEQYFGPGTRLTVT.

This clonotype was seen only a few times. The rearrangement links TRBV3-1 to TRBJ2-7; D is unclear. The germline V gene has CDR1 LGHDT and CDR2 YNNKEL (reference sequence). V was clipped by 4 bases and J by 7 bases, with 8 bases between them. The CDR3 is 11 amino acids. CDR3 protein: CASSRTWEQYF. The CDR3 DNA reads TGTGCCAGCAGCCGAACGTGGGAGCAGTACTTC.

This clonotype was detected only once. The genes are TRBV27 and TRBJ1-5, with 12 nucleotides matching TRBD1. The CDR3 runs 16 residues. From germline, CDR1 is MNHEY and CDR2 SMNVEV (reference sequence). V gave up 6 bases and J gave up 1 base; unmatched junction bases: 4. CDR3 nucleotide sequence: TGTGCCAGCAGCCGGGACAGGGGGCTGAGCAATCAGCCCCAGCATTTT. Protein sequence: CASSRDRGLSNQPQHF.

A word on this clonotype: Since the CDR3 does not end with the conserved phenylalanine or tryptophan, this likely comes from a read error. The rearrangement uses TRBV4-2 and TRBJ1-1, with a tentative D call TRBD1 (5 bases). Germline V gene lookup returns CDR1 LGHNA and CDR2 YNFKEQ. This CDR3 comprises 16 residues. Deletions cut 4 bases from V and 1 base from J, with 16 bases between. This chain's CDR3 is CASSLGTGERNTEAFL. The CDR3 DNA sequence: TGTGCCAGCAGCCTAGGGACGGGGGAGAGGAACACTGAAGCTTTCCTT.

The rearrangement joins TRBV12-3 or TRBV12-4 to TRBJ2-7, with D perhaps matching TRBD1 (6 bases). Trimming pared 3 bases from V and 8 bases from J, leaving 11 bases between. The CDR3 sequence is 12 residues long. The CDR3 sequence is CASSFGQGKQYF. The CDR3 DNA sequence: TGTGCCAGCAGTTTCGGCCAGGGGAAGCAGTACTTC.

This clonotype was observed at least ten times. The chain links TRBV7-2 to TRBJ1-5; TRBD1 matches 7 bases. Germline V lookup: CDR1 SGHTA, CDR2 FQGNSA. With V trimmed by 5 bases and J by 5 bases, 9 bases remained unmatched. The CDR3 extends over 15 amino acids. This chain's CDR3 is CASSTYRDSYQPQHF. Written as DNA, the CDR3 is TGTGCCAGCAGCACCTACCGGGACAGTTATCAGCCCCAGCATTTT. Based on the CDR3 plus reference TRBV7-2 and TRBJ1-5, the full variable domain is GAGVSQSPSNKVTEKGKDVELRCDPISGHTALYWYRQSLGQGLEFLIYFQGNSAPDKSGLPSDRFSAERTGGSVSTLTIQRTQQEDSAVYLCASSTYRDSYQPQHFGDGTRLSIL.

This clonotype was observed many times. The chain joins TRBV2 to TRBJ1-5; D is possibly TRBD1 (6 bases). Germline CDR1 and CDR2: SNHLY and FYNNEI. V lost 7 bases and J lost 5, with 12 bases in between. This CDR3 region has 13 residues. The CDR3 protein is CASTKGVDQPQHF. The CDR3, as DNA: TGTGCCAGCACCAAGGGGGTGGATCAGCCCCAGCATTTT.

Points on this clonotype: Mismatch with germline at one junction end may stem from a read error. This chain uses TRBV6-1 with TRBJ2-2, with D unresolved. The CDR3 runs 14 residues. Germline lookup yields CDR1 MNHNS and CDR2 SASEGT. The CDR3 nucleotides read TGTGCCAGCGGTGAACGGGCGGACGAGGAGGAGCTGTTTTTT. This gives the protein CASGERADEEELFF.

The genes are TRBV19 and TRBJ1-1; D remains unclear. Germline lookup yields CDR1 LNHDA and CDR2 SQIVND (reference sequence). Trimming took off 6 bases at V and 4 bases at J, with 18 bases between the two ends. The CDR3 consists of 15 residues. The CDR3 DNA follows: TGTGCCAGTAGCCCCTCCCCCTTAGGAAGCACTGAAGCTTTCTTT. It yields the protein CASSPSPLGSTEAFF.

V gene TRBV7-3 combines with J gene TRBJ1-1; D might be TRBD1 (6 bases). Germline CDR1 reads SGHTA; CDR2 reads FQGTGA. Trimming cost V 2 bases and J 5 bases, with 18 bases left between them. The CDR3 length is 16 residues. CDR3 in amino acids: CASSLSEAGRGTEAFF. Here the CDR3 DNA reads TGTGCCAGCAGCTTATCCGAGGCAGGGAGGGGGACTGAAGCTTTCTTT.

This clonotype appeared many times. The V gene is TRBV28, the J gene TRBJ1-2, with 9 bases aligning to TRBD1. This CDR3 has 17 residues. Losses at the gene ends were 6 bases for V and 5 bases for J; bases not matched to a gene: 16. Germline V CDR1 and CDR2: MDHEN, SYDVKM. This chain's CDR3 is CASSEWGTGMKLYGYTF. In DNA, the CDR3 is TGTGCCAGCAGCGAGTGGGGGACAGGGATGAAACTGTATGGCTACACCTTC.

This clonotype was found a few times. A much larger clone differs from this one at a single base, so this may be a read error. The chain has TRBV12-3 or TRBV12-4 and TRBJ1-1, with a possible D match to TRBD1 (5 bases). V lost 5 bases to trimming and J lost 9 bases, with 13 bases between them. The CDR3 is 12 amino acids. CDR3 bases: TGTGCCAGCAGTCTTGGGGCAGGAAAAGCTTTCTTT. Translation: CASSLGAGKAFF.

The CDR3 coding sequence is TGCAGCGTAAAACTAGCGGGAGGGGAGTACATTCAGTACTTC. Protein product: CSVKLAGGEYIQYF. The rearrangement links TRBV29-1 to TRBJ2-4; 13 bases align to TRBD2. The V gene end was trimmed by 6 bases and the J gene end by 8 bases; junction bases not matched to a gene: 7. Germline CDR1 reads SQVTM; CDR2 reads ANQGSEA. There are 14 residues in the CDR3.